The rows below give T cell receptor beta chains drawn from one sample of a study of blood T cell repertoires in COVID-19. Libraries were prepared by immunoSEQ multiplex PCR; TCRdb keeps only in-frame clonotypes and omits some of them. The sample contains approximately 97,000 clones, 90% of which appear only once. Sequenced material: peripheral blood. All receptors derive from a man in his 60s with acute or convalescent COVID-19. Each CDR3 is given with its conserved first and last residue. The order of the fields is J gene, V gene, D gene, clone size, CDR3 protein, CDR3 DNA. A D gene is named only where the DNA matches it firmly. Clone size is not always given. Where it is, it says once, few, many or a class for expanded clones.

j_gene: TRBJ2-5; v_gene: TRBV7-9; d_gene: NA; abundance: few; CDR3aa: CASSLSRGALETQYF; CDR3nt: TGTGCCAGCAGCTTATCACGGGGGGCATTGGAGACCCAGTACTTC
j_gene: TRBJ2-1; v_gene: TRBV19; d_gene: TRBD2; abundance: NA; CDR3aa: CASARGGVLVNEQFF; CDR3nt: TGTGCCAGTGCTCGGGGGGGCGTCTTGGTCAATGAGCAGTTCTTC
j_gene: TRBJ2-1; v_gene: TRBV11-3; d_gene: TRBD2; abundance: many; CDR3aa: CASRMGGGANHEQFF; CDR3nt: TGTGCCAGCAGGATGGGCGGGGGGGCGAACCATGAGCAGTTCTTC
j_gene: TRBJ2-3; v_gene: TRBV6-5; d_gene: NA; abundance: once; CDR3aa: CASSYLGGGGDTQYF; CDR3nt: TGTGCCAGCAGTTACTTGGGGGGGGGCGGGGATACGCAGTATTTT
j_gene: TRBJ1-4; v_gene: TRBV5-1; d_gene: NA; abundance: NA; CDR3aa: CASSLARQGNEKLFF; CDR3nt: TGCGCCAGCAGCTTGGCCCGTCAGGGTAATGAAAAACTGTTTTTT
j_gene: TRBJ1-2; v_gene: TRBV28; d_gene: NA; abundance: NA; CDR3aa: CASSPRSEGTRDYGYTF; CDR3nt: TGTGCCAGCAGTCCCCGGAGTGAAGGAACCAGGGACTATGGCTACACCTTC
j_gene: TRBJ1-2; v_gene: TRBV13; d_gene: NA; abundance: NA; CDR3aa: CASRLQGSYGYTF; CDR3nt: TGTGCCAGCAGGCTACAGGGATCTTATGGCTACACCTTC
j_gene: TRBJ1-2; v_gene: TRBV3-1/TRBV3-2; d_gene: TRBD1; abundance: NA; CDR3aa: CASSRSLGTANYGYTF; CDR3nt: TGTGCCAGCAGCCGTTCTCTCGGGACAGCTAACTATGGCTACACCTTC
j_gene: TRBJ1-3; v_gene: TRBV19; d_gene: TRBD1; abundance: NA; CDR3aa: CASRRQGAEGNTIYF; CDR3nt: TGTGCCAGTAGAAGACAGGGGGCAGAAGGAAACACCATATATTTT
j_gene: TRBJ1-1; v_gene: TRBV3-1/TRBV3-2; d_gene: NA; abundance: NA; CDR3aa: CASSPTGLNTEAFF; CDR3nt: TGTGCCAGCAGCCCGACGGGGTTGAACACTGAAGCTTTCTTT
j_gene: TRBJ1-2; v_gene: TRBV6-4; d_gene: NA; abundance: NA; CDR3aa: CASSEGANYGYTF; CDR3nt: TGTGCCAGCAGTGAGGGGGCCAACTATGGCTACACCTTC
j_gene: TRBJ1-4; v_gene: TRBV5-1; d_gene: TRBD1; abundance: NA; CDR3aa: CASSEGTGGEKLFF; CDR3nt: TGCGCCAGCAGCGAAGGGACAGGGGGAGAAAAACTGTTTTTT
j_gene: TRBJ1-1; v_gene: TRBV27; d_gene: TRBD1; abundance: once; CDR3aa: CASSVGQGAEAFF; CDR3nt: TGTGCCAGCAGTGTCGGACAGGGAGCTGAAGCTTTCTTT
j_gene: TRBJ1-1; v_gene: TRBV6-5; d_gene: NA; abundance: NA; CDR3aa: CASKEGGATEAFF; CDR3nt: TGTGCCAGCAAAGAAGGGGGGGCCACTGAAGCTTTCTTT
j_gene: TRBJ1-1; v_gene: TRBV5-4; d_gene: TRBD1; abundance: NA; CDR3aa: CASSLVGGGSTEAFF; CDR3nt: TGTGCCAGCAGCTTGGTAGGGGGCGGTAGTACTGAAGCTTTCTTT
j_gene: TRBJ1-1; v_gene: TRBV4-2; d_gene: NA; abundance: NA; CDR3aa: CASSQDGRGGTEAFF; CDR3nt: TGTGCCAGCAGCCAAGATGGTCGAGGGGGCACTGAAGCTTTCTTT
j_gene: TRBJ2-7; v_gene: TRBV6-5; d_gene: NA; abundance: NA; CDR3aa: CASSYGRHGTYEQYF; CDR3nt: TGTGCCAGCAGTTACGGGCGCCACGGGACCTACGAGCAGTACTTC
j_gene: TRBJ1-2; v_gene: TRBV6-4; d_gene: NA; abundance: NA; CDR3aa: CASSFGGAVNYGYTF; CDR3nt: TGTGCCAGCAGTTTTGGGGGGGCGGTTAACTATGGCTACACCTTC
j_gene: TRBJ1-1; v_gene: TRBV18; d_gene: NA; abundance: NA; CDR3aa: CASSHKGDTEAFF; CDR3nt: TGTGCCAGCTCACACAAGGGGGACACTGAAGCTTTCTTT
j_gene: TRBJ2-1; v_gene: TRBV9; d_gene: NA; abundance: once; CDR3aa: CASSVAGRGAYNEQFF; CDR3nt: TGTGCCAGCAGCGTAGCTGGGAGGGGGGCCTACAATGAGCAGTTCTTC
j_gene: TRBJ1-1; v_gene: TRBV12-3/TRBV12-4; d_gene: TRBD1; abundance: NA; CDR3aa: CASSTQGATEAFF; CDR3nt: TGTGCCAGCAGTACACAGGGGGCGACTGAAGCTTTCTTT
j_gene: TRBJ2-4; v_gene: TRBV3-1/TRBV3-2; d_gene: TRBD2; abundance: NA; CDR3aa: CASRYSSGAKNIQYF; CDR3nt: TGTGCCAGCAGATACTCTAGCGGGGCCAAAAACATTCAGTACTTC
j_gene: TRBJ1-2; v_gene: TRBV5-1; d_gene: NA; abundance: NA; CDR3aa: CASSFLDSGLGYTF; CDR3nt: TGCGCCAGCAGCTTTCTGGACTCAGGTTTGGGCTACACCTTC
j_gene: TRBJ1-4; v_gene: TRBV30; d_gene: NA; abundance: NA; CDR3aa: CAWSPQGRGKLFF; CDR3nt: TGTGCCTGGAGTCCTCAAGGAAGGGGGAAACTGTTTTTT
j_gene: TRBJ1-4; v_gene: TRBV14; d_gene: NA; abundance: NA; CDR3aa: CASSQDLTGTTRSNEKLFF; CDR3nt: TGTGCCAGCAGCCAAGATCTTACAGGGACTACAAGGTCAAATGAAAAACTGTTTTTT
j_gene: TRBJ1-5; v_gene: TRBV5-1; d_gene: NA; abundance: NA; CDR3aa: CASSLLPGNQPQHF; CDR3nt: TGCGCCAGCAGCTTACTGCCCGGCAATCAGCCCCAGCATTTT
j_gene: TRBJ1-1; v_gene: TRBV6-1; d_gene: NA; abundance: NA; CDR3aa: CASSEELTEAFF; CDR3nt: TGTGCCAGCAGTGAAGAACTTACTGAAGCTTTCTTT
j_gene: TRBJ2-3; v_gene: TRBV6-5; d_gene: TRBD1; abundance: NA; CDR3aa: CASSYRGPSRTDTQYF; CDR3nt: TGTGCCAGCAGTTACAGGGGGCCCTCACGCACAGATACGCAGTATTTT
j_gene: TRBJ1-1; v_gene: TRBV5-4; d_gene: TRBD1; abundance: once; CDR3aa: CASSLEPPGTGGFMNTEAFF; CDR3nt: TGTGCCAGCAGCTTGGAGCCTCCCGGGACAGGGGGCTTCATGAACACTGAAGCTTTCTTT
j_gene: TRBJ2-3; v_gene: TRBV6-2/TRBV6-3; d_gene: TRBD1; abundance: NA; CDR3aa: CASSSVGQGAYTDTQYF; CDR3nt: TGTGCCAGCAGTTCTGTCGGACAGGGGGCTTACACAGATACGCAGTATTTT
j_gene: TRBJ2-5; v_gene: TRBV5-1; d_gene: TRBD2; abundance: once; CDR3aa: CASSQTSGGSRETQYF; CDR3nt: TGCGCCAGCAGCCAGACTAGCGGGGGGTCTCGGGAGACCCAGTACTTC
j_gene: TRBJ1-4; v_gene: TRBV5-1; d_gene: NA; abundance: NA; CDR3aa: CASSSGGGYEKLFF; CDR3nt: TGCGCCAGCAGCTCCGGTGGGGGGTATGAAAAACTGTTTTTT
j_gene: TRBJ1-2; v_gene: TRBV12-2; d_gene: NA; abundance: once; CDR3aa: CASRLEQGIRGYTF; CDR3nt: TGTGCAAGTCGCTTAGAGCAGGGCATTCGTGGCTACACCTTC
j_gene: TRBJ1-2; v_gene: TRBV5-1; d_gene: TRBD1; abundance: NA; CDR3aa: CASSEGQAAYGYTF; CDR3nt: TGCGCCAGCAGCGAGGGACAGGCGGCGTATGGCTACACCTTC
j_gene: TRBJ2-3; v_gene: TRBV7-2; d_gene: NA; abundance: NA; CDR3aa: CASSLVEGRGTDTQYF; CDR3nt: TGTGCCAGCAGCTTAGTTGAGGGAAGGGGCACAGATACGCAGTATTTT
j_gene: TRBJ1-2; v_gene: TRBV30; d_gene: TRBD1; abundance: NA; CDR3aa: CAWTVQGLTYGYTF; CDR3nt: TGTGCCTGGACGGTACAGGGGTTGACCTATGGCTACACCTTC
j_gene: TRBJ2-7; v_gene: TRBV27; d_gene: TRBD1; abundance: NA; CDR3aa: CASSRPGQGVYEQYF; CDR3nt: TGTGCCAGCAGTCGTCCGGGACAGGGGGTCTACGAGCAGTACTTC